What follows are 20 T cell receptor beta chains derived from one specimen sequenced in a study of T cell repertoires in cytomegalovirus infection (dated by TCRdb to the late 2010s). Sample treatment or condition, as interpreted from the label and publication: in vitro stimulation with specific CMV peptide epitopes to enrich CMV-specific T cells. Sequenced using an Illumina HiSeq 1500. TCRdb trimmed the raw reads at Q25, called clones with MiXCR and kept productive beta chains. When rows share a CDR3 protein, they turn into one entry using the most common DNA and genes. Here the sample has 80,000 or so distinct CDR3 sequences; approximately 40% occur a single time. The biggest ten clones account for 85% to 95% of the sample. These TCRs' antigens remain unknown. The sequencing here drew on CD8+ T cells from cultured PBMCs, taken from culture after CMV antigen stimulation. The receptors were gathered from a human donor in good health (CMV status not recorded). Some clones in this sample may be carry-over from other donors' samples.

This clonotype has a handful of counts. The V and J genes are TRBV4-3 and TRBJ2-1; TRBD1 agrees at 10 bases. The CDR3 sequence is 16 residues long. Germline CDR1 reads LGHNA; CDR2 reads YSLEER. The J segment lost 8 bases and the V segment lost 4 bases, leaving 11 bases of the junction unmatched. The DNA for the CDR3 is TGCGCCAGCAGCCGCCAGACAGGGGGCGGCAGGGATGAGCAGTTCTTC. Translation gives CASSRQTGGGRDEQFF.

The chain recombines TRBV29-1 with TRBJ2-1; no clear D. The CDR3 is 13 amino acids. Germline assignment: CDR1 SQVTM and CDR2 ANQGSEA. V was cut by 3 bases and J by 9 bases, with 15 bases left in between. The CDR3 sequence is CSVDGEADREQFF. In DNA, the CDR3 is TGCAGCGTTGACGGAGAGGCCGATCGTGAGCAGTTCTTC.

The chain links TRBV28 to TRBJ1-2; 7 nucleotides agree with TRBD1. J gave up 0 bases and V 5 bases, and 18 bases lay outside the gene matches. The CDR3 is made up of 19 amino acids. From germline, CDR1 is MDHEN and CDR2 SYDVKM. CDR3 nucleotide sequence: TGTGCCAGCAGTCCATCGACAGGGACTTCTAGCCCTACTAACTATGGCTACACCTTC. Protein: CASSPSTGTSSPTNYGYTF.

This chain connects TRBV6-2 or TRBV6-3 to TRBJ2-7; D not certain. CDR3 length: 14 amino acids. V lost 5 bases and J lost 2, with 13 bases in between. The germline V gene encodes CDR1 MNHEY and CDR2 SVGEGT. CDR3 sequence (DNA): TGTGCCAGCAGTGACTTATCAGGCCCCTACGAGCAGTACTTC. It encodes CASSDLSGPYEQYF.

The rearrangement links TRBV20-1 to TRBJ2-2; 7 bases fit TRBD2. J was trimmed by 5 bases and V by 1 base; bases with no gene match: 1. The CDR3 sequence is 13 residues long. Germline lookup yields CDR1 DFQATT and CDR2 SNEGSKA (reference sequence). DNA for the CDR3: TGCAGTGCTAGAGTGGGGGGGACCGGGGAGCTGTTTTTT. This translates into CSARVGGTGELFF.

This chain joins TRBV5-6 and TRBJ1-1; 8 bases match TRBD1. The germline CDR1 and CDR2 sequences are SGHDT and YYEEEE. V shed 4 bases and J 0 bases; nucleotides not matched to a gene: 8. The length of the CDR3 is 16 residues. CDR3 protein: CASSLDRVEVNTEAFF. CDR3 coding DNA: TGTGCCAGCAGCCTGGACAGGGTGGAGGTGAACACTGAAGCTTTCTTT.

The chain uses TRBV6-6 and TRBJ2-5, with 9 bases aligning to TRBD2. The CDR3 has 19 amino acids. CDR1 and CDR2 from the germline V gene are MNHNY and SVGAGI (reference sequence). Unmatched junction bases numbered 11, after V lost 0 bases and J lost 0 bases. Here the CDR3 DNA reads TGTGCCAGCAGTTACTCGATGCTCCTAGCGGGATCGAACCAAGAGACCCAGTACTTC. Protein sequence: CASSYSMLLAGSNQETQYF.

CDR3 DNA sequence: TGTGCCAGCACCCATGACCCATACAATGAGCAGTTCTTC. Translating gives CASTHDPYNEQFF. The chain couples TRBV27 to TRBJ2-1; no definite D call. In germline, CDR1 is MNHEY, CDR2 SMNVEV (reference sequence). CDR3 length: 13 residues. V dropped 7 bases and J dropped 4 bases, with 11 bases sitting between them.

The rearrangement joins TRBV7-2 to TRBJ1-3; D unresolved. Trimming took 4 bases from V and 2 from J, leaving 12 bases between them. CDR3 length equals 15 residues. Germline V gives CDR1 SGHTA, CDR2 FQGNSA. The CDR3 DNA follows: TGTGCCAGCAGCTACACCGGAGTCGCTGGAAACACCATATATTTT. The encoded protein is CASSYTGVAGNTIYF. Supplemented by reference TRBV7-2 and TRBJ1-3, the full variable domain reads GAGVSQSPSNKVTEKGKDVELRCDPISGHTALYWYRQSLGQGLEFLIYFQGNSAPDKSGLPSDRFSAERTGGSVSTLTIQRTQQEDSAVYLCASSYTGVAGNTIYFGEGSWLTVV.

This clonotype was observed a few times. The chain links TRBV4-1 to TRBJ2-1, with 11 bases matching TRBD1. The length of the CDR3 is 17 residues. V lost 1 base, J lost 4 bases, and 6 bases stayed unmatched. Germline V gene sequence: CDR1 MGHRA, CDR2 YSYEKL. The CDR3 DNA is TGCGCCAGCAGCCAAGGGACCGGGACAGGGGGTTACAATGAGCAGTTCTTC. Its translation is CASSQGTGTGGYNEQFF.

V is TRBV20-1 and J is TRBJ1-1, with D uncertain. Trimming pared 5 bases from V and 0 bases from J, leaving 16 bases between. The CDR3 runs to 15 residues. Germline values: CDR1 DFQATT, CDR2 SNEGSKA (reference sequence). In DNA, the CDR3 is TGCAGTGCTGGCGAAAGTTTTCCCTTGAACACTGAAGCTTTCTTT. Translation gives CSAGESFPLNTEAFF.

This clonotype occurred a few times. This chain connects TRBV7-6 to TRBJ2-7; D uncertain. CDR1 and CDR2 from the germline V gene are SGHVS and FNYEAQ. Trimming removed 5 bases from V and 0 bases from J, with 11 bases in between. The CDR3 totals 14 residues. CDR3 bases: TGTGCCAGCAGCCCCACCCGGAGCTCCTACGAGCAGTACTTC. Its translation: CASSPTRSSYEQYF.

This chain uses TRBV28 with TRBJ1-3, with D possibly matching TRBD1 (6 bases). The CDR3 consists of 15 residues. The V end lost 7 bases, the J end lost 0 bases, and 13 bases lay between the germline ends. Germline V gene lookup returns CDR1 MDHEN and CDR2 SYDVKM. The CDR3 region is CASTQDRSSGNTIYF. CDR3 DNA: TGTGCCAGCACCCAGGACAGATCCTCTGGAAACACCATATATTTT.

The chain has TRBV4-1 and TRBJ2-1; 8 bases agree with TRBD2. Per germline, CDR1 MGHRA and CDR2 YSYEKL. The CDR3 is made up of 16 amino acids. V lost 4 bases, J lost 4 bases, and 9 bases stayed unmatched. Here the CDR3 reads CASSPTLADSYNEQFF. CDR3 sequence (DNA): TGCGCCAGCAGCCCAACACTAGCGGACTCTTACAATGAGCAGTTCTTC.

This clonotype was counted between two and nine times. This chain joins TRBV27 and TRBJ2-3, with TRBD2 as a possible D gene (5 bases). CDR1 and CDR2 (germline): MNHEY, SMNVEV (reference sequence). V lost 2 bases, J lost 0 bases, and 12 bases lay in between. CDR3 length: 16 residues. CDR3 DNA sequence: TGTGCCAGCAGTTTAGTCTCCGGGATAAGCACAGATACGCAGTATTTT. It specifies CASSLVSGISTDTQYF.

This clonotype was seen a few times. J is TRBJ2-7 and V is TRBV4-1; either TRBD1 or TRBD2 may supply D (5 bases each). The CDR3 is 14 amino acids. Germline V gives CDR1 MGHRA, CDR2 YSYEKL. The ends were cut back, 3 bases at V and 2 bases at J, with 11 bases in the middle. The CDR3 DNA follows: TGCGCCAGCAGCCACCTGTTGGGGGCCTACGAGCAGTACTTC. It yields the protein CASSHLLGAYEQYF.

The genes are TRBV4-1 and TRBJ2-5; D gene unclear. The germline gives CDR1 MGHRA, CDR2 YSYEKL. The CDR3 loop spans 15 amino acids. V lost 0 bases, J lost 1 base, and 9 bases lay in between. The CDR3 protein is CASSQDNGPQETQYF. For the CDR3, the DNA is TGCGCCAGCAGCCAAGATAACGGCCCCCAAGAGACCCAGTACTTC.

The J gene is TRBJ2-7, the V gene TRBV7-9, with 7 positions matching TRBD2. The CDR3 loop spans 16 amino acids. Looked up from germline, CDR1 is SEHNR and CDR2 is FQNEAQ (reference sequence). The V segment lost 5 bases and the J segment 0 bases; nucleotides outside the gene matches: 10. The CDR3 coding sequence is TGTGCCAGCAGCACCCCGTTGGGCGGGAGCTCCTACGAGCAGTACTTC. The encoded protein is CASSTPLGGSSYEQYF.

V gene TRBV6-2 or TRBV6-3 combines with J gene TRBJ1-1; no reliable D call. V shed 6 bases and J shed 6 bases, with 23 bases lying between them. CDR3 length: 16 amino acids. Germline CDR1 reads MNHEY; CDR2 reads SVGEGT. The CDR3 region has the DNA TGTGCCAGCAGCCACCCACCGACGGGTACGGTAGCTGAAGCTTTCTTT. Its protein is CASSHPPTGTVAEAFF.

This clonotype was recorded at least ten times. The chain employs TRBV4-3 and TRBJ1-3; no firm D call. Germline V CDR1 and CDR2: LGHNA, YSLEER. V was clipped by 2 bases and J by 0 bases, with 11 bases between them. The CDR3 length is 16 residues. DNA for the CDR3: TGCGCCAGCAGCCAAAGCAGATTTTACTCTGGAAACACCATATATTTT. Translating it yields CASSQSRFYSGNTIYF.